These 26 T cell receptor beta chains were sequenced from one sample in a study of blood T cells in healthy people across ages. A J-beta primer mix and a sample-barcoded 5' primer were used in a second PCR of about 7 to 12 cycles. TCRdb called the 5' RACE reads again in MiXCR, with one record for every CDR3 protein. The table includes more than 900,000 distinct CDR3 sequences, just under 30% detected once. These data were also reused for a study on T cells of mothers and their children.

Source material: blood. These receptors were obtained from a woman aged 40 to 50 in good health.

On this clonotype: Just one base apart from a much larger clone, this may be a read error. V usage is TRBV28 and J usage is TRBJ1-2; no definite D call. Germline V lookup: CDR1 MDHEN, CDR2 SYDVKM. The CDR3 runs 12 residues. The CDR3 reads CANSSDNYGYTF. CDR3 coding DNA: TGTGCCAACAGTTCAGATAACTATGGCTACACCTTC.

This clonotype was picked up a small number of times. The CDR3 coding sequence is TGTGCCAGCAGTTTATTGCAGGGTCTCGGCACCGGGGAGCTGTTTTTT. Protein: CASSLLQGLGTGELFF. The chain combines TRBV27 with TRBJ2-2, with a possible D match to TRBD1 (5 bases). CDR1 and CDR2 (germline): MNHEY, SMNVEV (reference sequence). The CDR3 runs to 16 residues. V was trimmed by 1 base and J by 4 bases, leaving 13 bases between them.

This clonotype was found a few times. The CDR3 here is CASRPGDREFGEQYF. The CDR3 coding sequence is TGTGCCAGCAGGCCGGGGGACAGGGAGTTTGGCGAGCAGTACTTC. The V call is TRBV27, the J call TRBJ2-7; 9 bases are a match to TRBD1. The V gene end was trimmed by 6 bases and the J gene end by 6 bases; junction bases not matched to a gene: 12. Germline loops: CDR1 MNHEY, CDR2 SMNVEV (reference sequence). The CDR3 contains 15 residues.

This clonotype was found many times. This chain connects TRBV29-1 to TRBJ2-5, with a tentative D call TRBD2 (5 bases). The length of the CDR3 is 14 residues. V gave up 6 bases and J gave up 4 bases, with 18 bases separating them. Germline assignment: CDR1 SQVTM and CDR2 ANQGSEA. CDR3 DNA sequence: TGCAGCGTGAAAAAAGGTCTAGCTTTAGAGACCCAGTACTTC. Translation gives CSVKKGLALETQYF.

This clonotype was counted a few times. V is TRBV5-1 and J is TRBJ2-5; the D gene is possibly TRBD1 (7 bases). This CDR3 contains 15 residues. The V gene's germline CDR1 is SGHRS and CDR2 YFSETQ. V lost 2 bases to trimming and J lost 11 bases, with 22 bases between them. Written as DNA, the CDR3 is TGCGCCAGCAGCTTAGTACAGGGGAGGAACAATGAGCAGTACTTC. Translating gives CASSLVQGRNNEQYF.

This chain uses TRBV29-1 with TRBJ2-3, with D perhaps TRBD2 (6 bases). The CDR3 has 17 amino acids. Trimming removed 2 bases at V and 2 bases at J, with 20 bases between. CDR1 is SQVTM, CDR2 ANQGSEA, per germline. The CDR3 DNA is TGCAGCGTTGAATCGGCGGTGGCGGGGCCCACCACAGATACGCAGTATTTT. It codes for CSVESAVAGPTTDTQYF.

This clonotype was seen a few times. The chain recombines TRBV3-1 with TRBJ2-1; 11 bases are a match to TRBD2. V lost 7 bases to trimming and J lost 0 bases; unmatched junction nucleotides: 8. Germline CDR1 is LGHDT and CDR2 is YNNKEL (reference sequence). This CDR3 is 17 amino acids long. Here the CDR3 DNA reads TGTGCCAGCACGGCTAGCGGGGGGCTTAGCTCCTACAATGAGCAGTTCTTC. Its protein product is CASTASGGLSSYNEQFF.

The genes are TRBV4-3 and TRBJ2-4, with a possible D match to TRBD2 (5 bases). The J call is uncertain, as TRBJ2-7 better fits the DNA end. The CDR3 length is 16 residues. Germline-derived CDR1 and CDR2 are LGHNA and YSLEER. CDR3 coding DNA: TGCGCCAGCAGCCAAGTATGGGAGCAGAGAGGCTACGAGCAGTACTTC. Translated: CASSQVWEQRGYEQYF.

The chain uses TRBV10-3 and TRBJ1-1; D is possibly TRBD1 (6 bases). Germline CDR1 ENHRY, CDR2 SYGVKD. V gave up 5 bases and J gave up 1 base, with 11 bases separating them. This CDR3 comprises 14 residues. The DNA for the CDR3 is TGTGCCATCAGTACTGGGGGACAGAACACTGAAGCTTTCTTT. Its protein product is CAISTGGQNTEAFF.

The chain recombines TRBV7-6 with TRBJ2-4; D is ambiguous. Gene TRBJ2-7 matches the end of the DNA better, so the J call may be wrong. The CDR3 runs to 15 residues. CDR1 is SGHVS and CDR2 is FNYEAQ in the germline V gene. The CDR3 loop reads CASSLDPSVLYEQYF. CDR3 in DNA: TGTGCCAGCAGCTTAGACCCTTCCGTCCTTTACGAGCAGTACTTC.

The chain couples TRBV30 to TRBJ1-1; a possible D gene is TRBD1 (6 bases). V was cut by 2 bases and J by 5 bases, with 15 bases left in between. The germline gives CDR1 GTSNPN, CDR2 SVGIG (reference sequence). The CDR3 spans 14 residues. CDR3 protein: CAWSQGQPGTEAFF. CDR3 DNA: TGTGCCTGGAGTCAGGGACAACCAGGGACTGAAGCTTTCTTT.

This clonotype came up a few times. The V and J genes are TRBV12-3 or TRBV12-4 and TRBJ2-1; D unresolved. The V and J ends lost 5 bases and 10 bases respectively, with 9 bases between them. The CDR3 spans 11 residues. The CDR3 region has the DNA TGTGCCAGCAGTCCCGCATTGGAGCAGTTCTTC. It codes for CASSPALEQFF.

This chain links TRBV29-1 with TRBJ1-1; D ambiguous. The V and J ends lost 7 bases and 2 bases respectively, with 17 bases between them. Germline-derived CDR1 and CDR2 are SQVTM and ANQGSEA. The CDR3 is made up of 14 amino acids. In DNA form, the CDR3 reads TGCAGCGGATCAAACAGTAACCTAAACACTGAAGCTTTCTTT. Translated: CSGSNSNLNTEAFF.

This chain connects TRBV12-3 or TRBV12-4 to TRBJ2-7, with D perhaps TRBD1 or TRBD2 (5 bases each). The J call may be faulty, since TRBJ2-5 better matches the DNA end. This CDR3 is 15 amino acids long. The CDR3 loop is CASSSQGRLGETQYF. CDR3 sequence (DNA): TGTGCCAGCAGCTCCCAGGGACGTTTGGGAGAGACCCAGTACTTC.

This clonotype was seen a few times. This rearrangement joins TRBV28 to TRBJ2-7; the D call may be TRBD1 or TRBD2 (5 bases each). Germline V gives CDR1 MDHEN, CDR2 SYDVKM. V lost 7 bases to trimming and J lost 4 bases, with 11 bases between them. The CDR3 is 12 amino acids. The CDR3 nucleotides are TGTGCCAGCAAGACTGGGGGTTACGAGCAGTACTTC. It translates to CASKTGGYEQYF.

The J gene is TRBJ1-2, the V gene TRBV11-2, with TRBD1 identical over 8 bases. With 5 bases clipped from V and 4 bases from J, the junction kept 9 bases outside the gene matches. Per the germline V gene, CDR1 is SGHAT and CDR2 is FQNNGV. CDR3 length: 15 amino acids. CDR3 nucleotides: TGTGCCAGCAGCCCGGACAGGGCTGGGGGCTATGGCTACACCTTC. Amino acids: CASSPDRAGGYGYTF.

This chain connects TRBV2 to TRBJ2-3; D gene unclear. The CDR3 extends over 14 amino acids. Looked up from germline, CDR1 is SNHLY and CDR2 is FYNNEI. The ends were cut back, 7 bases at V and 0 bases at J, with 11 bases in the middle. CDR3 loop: CASKGRYSTDTQYF. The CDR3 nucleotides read TGTGCCAGCAAGGGCAGGTATAGCACAGATACGCAGTATTTT.

The CDR3 DNA is TGTGCCACCACGACAGGGGGCCTAGAAAAACTGTTTTTT. This sequence encodes CATTTGGLEKLFF. The rearrangement uses TRBV28 and TRBJ1-4; 10 positions match TRBD1. Trimming at V came to 10 bases and at J to 8 bases, leaving 7 bases not matched to a gene. The CDR3 has 13 amino acids. The germline V gene has CDR1 MDHEN and CDR2 SYDVKM.

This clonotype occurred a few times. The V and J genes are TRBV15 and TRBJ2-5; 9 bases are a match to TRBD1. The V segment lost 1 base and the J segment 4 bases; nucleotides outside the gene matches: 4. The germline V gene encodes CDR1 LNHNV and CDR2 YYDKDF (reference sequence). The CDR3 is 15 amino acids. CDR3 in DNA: TGTGCCACCAGCAGAGCCCCGGGACAGGGAGAGACCCAGTACTTC. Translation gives CATSRAPGQGETQYF.

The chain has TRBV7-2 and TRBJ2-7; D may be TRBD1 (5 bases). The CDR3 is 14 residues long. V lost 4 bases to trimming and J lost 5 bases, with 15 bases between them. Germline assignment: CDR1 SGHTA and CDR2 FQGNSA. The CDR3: CASSSPGFGDEQYF. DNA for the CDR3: TGTGCCAGCAGCTCTCCAGGGTTTGGCGACGAGCAGTACTTC.

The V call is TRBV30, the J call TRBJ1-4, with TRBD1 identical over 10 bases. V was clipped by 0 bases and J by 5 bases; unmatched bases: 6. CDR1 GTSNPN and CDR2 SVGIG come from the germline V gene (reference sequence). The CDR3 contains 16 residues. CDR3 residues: CAWSVPGQGRNEKLFF. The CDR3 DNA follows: TGTGCCTGGAGTGTCCCGGGACAGGGGCGAAATGAAAAACTGTTTTTT.

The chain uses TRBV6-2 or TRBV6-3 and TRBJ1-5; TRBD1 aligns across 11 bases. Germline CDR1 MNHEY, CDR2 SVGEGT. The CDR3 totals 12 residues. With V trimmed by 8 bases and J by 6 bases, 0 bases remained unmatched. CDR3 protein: CASGTGGQPQHF. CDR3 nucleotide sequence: TGTGCCAGCGGGACAGGGGGTCAGCCCCAGCATTTT.

In nucleotides, the CDR3 is TGCGCCAGCAGCTTGGGGTCGGCGGGGGCTGACACCGGGGAGCTGTTTTTT. This codes for CASSLGSAGADTGELFF. This sequence joins TRBV5-1 and TRBJ2-2; TRBD2 might be the D (7 bases). There are 17 residues in the CDR3. Per the germline V gene, CDR1 is SGHRS and CDR2 is YFSETQ. Trimming cost V 0 bases and J 3 bases, with 15 bases left between them.

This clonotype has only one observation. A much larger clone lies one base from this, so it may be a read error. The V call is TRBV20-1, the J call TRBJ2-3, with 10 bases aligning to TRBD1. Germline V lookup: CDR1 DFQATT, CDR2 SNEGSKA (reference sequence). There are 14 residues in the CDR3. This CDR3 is CSVPKTGGTNTQYF. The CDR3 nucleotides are TGCAGTGTACCCAAGACAGGGGGCACAAATACGCAGTATTTT.

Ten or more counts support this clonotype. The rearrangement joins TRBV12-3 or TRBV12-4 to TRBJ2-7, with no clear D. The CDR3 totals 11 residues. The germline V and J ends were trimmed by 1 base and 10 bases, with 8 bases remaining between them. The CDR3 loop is CASSLVSLQYF. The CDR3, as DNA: TGTGCCAGCAGTTTAGTAAGCCTCCAGTACTTC.

This chain's CDR3 is CASSLRGTSGGAEQFF. For the CDR3, the DNA is TGTGCCAGCAGCCTCAGGGGAACTAGCGGGGGGGCTGAGCAGTTCTTC. The rearrangement links TRBV3-1 to TRBJ2-1; 13 bases fit TRBD2. CDR1 LGHDT and CDR2 YNNKEL come from the germline V gene (reference sequence). This CDR3 is 16 amino acids long. The junction had 9 bases not matched to a gene; V was cut back by 4 bases and J by 9 bases.